The present entry profiles one TCR beta chain with its context. Its antigen is currently unknown. TCRdb ran MiXCR on the RT-PCR reads and lists one entry per CDR3 protein. The sample records around 750,000 distinct CDR3 sequences, around 20% being singletons. This CDR3 contains 12 residues. The germline V and J ends were trimmed by 5 bases and 6 bases, with 12 bases remaining between them. Germline CDR1 DFQATT, CDR2 SNEGSKA (reference sequence). The record originates from a study of response to subunit inactivated influenza vaccine. Study-level findings and limits: The authors offered the suggestion that each seasonal influenza vaccination recruits few new T cells.

The specimen comprised PBMCs from blood, sampled 4 to 6 days after vaccination. This rearrangement joins TRBV20-1 to TRBJ2-3; D is perhaps TRBD1 (5 bases). This clonotype originated in a man aged 50-59 years who received an inactivated influenza vaccine. As DNA, the CDR3 is TGCAGTGCTGGAAGGGGTATTGATACGCAGTATTTT. It codes for CSAGRGIDTQYF.